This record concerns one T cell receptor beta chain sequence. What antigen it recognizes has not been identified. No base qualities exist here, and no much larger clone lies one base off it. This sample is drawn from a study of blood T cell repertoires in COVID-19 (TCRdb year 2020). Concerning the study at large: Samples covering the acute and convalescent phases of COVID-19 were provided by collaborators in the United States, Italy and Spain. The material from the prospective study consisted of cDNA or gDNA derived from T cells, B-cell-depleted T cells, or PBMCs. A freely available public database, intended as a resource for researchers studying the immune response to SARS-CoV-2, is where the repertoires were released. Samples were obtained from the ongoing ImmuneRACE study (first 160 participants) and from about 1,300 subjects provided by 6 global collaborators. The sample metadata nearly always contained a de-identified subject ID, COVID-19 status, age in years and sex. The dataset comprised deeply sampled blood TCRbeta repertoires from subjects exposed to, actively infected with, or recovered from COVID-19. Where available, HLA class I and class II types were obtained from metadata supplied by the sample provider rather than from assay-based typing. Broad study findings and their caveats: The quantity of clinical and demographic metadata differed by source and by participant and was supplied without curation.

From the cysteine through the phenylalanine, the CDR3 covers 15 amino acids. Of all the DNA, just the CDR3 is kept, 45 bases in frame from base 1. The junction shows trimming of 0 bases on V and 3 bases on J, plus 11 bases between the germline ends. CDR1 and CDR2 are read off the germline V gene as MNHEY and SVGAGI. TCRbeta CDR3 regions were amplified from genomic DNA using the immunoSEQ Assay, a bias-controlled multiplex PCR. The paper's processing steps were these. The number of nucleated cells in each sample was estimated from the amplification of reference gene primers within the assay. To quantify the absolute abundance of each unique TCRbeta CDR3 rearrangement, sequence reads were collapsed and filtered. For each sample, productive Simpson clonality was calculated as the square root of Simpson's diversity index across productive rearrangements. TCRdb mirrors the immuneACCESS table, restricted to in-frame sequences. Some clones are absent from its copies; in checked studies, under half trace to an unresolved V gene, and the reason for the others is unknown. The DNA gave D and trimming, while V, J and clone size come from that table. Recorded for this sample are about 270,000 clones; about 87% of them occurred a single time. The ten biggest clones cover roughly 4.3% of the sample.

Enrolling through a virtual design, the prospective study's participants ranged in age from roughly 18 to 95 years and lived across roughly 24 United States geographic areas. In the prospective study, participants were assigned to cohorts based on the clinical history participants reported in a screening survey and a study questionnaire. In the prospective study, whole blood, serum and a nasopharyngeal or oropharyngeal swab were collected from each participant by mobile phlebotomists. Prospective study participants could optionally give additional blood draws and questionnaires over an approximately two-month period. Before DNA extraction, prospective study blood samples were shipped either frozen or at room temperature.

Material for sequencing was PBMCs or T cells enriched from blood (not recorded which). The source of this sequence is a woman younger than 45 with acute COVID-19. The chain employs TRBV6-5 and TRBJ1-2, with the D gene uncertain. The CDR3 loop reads CASSYSPVFYYGYTF. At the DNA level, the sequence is TGTGCCAGCAGTTACTCCCCGGTGTTCTACTATGGCTACACCTTC.